Shown below are 16 T cell receptor beta chains from a single sample sequenced in a study of T cells in women clearing cervical HPV infection. Libraries were prepared by immunoSEQ multiplex PCR; TCRdb keeps only in-frame clonotypes and omits some of them. In total, the table holds some 37,000 clones. The sequenced sample consisted of blood buffy coat. These receptors were obtained from a woman aged 18-69 years with a cervical HPV16 infection that either progressed to CIN3+ or cleared (not recorded which).

Comments on this clone: Coverage ceases 3 residues before the CDR3 finishes, and the germline J gene fills in the end. The chain uses TRBV10-3 and TRBJ2-7, with TRBD1 matching 8 bases. Germline assignment: CDR1 ENHRY and CDR2 SYGVKD. The V and J ends lost 11 bases and 1 base, in that order; junction bases with no gene match: 7. This CDR3 contains 13 residues. The DNA read from the CDR3 is TGTGCCGTGCAGGGGGCGGGTTCCTACGAG. Its translation: CAVQGAGSYE. The whole CDR3 sequence is CAVQGAGSYEQYF.

Comments on this clone: The CDR3 end is not reached by the read, which stops 3 residues before it; the germline J gene fills it in. The rearrangement uses TRBV11-2 and TRBJ2-7; D is possibly TRBD2 (5 bases). Germline V gives CDR1 SGHAT, CDR2 FQNNGV. The germline V and J ends were trimmed by 4 bases and 4 bases, with 11 bases remaining between them. This CDR3 has 13 residues. Partial CDR3 DNA: TGTGCCAGCAGCTCGGGCGGGCTTTACGAG. Translation: CASSSGGLYE. The entire CDR3 is CASSSGGLYEQYF.

In regard to this clone: One end of the junction varies from germline; a read error may be responsible. The read is 3 residues too short to cover the CDR3 end, so that end is filled in from the germline J gene. The gene calls are TRBV7-9 and TRBJ1-2, with D possibly TRBD1 on 6 matching bases. In germline, CDR1 is SEHNR, CDR2 FQNEAQ (reference sequence). CDR3 length: 15 residues. The CDR3 bases that were read are TGTGCCAGCAGCAGACAGGTGACGCGACCCTATGAC. Amino acids: CASSRQVTRPYD. The complete CDR3 reads CASSRQVTRPYDYTF. Full variable domain (remainder filled in from reference TRBV7-9 and TRBJ1-2): DTGVSQNPRHKITKRGQNVTFRCDPISEHNRLYWYRQTLGQGPEFLTYFQNEAQLEKSRLLSDRFSAERPKGSFSTLEIQRTEQGDSAMYLCASSRQVTRPYDYTFGSGTRLTVV.

Remarks on this clone: The read ends 3 residues shy of where the CDR3 ends; the end is completed using the germline J gene. V is TRBV10-3 and J is TRBJ2-1; 7 bases are shared with TRBD1. The CDR3 is made up of 15 amino acids. V lost 3 bases to trimming and J lost 6 bases; unmatched junction nucleotides: 8. CDR1 and CDR2 from the germline V gene are ENHRY and SYGVKD. The DNA read from the CDR3 is TGTGCCATCAGTGACAGGGTACAGGGGCGCAATGAG. This codes for CAISDRVQGRNE. The full CDR3 protein is CAISDRVQGRNEQFF.

About this clone itself: A junction end diverges from the germline sequence, so it may reflect a read error. The missing CDR3 end, 3 residues past where the read stops, is filled in from the germline J gene. This chain joins TRBV18 and TRBJ2-1; a weak D match, TRBD1 (6 bases). This CDR3 is built from 16 residues. CDR1 is KGHSH and CDR2 is LQKENI in the germline V gene. The part of the CDR3 DNA that was read is TGTGCCAGCTCCCCACTAGGACAGTTACCCTACAATGAG. This sequence encodes CASSPLGQLPYNE. The full-length CDR3 reads as CASSPLGQLPYNEQFF. Combining the CDR3 with reference TRBV18 and TRBJ2-1 gives the whole variable domain NAGVMQNPRHLVRRRGQEARLRCSPMKGHSHVYWYRQLPEEGLKFMVYLQKENIIDESGMPKERFSAEFPKEGPSILRIQQVVRGDSAAYFCASSPLGQLPYNEQFFGPGTRLTVL.

As to this clone: The CDR3 end falls 3 residues outside the read, so it is completed with the germline J gene. The chain carries TRBV20-1 and TRBJ1-4, with a tentative D call TRBD1 (6 bases). The CDR3 contains 16 residues. CDR1 DFQATT and CDR2 SNEGSKA come from the germline V gene (reference sequence). CDR3 region: CSAHSGGHTYNSPLFF. CDR3 bases read: TGCAGTGCGCATAGCGGGGGGCACACCTATAATTCACCA.

Regarding this clone: Sequencing ends 3 residues short of the CDR3 end; the germline J gene provides the rest. V is TRBV2 and J is TRBJ2-5; 9 nucleotides align to TRBD1. The V gene end was trimmed by 2 bases and the J gene end by 3 bases; junction bases not matched to a gene: 13. This CDR3 has 18 amino acids. Germline CDR1 reads SNHLY; CDR2 reads FYNNEI. This CDR3 is CASSERASAGTGKETQYF. CDR3 DNA, as far as it was read: TGTGCCAGCAGTGAAAGGGCTTCGGCCGGGACAGGGAAAGAGACC.

Concerning this clone: The read halts 3 residues ahead of the CDR3 end, with the missing end drawn from the germline J gene. The rearrangement uses TRBV20-1 and TRBJ1-2, with no clear D. This CDR3 has 16 residues. CDR1 and CDR2 from the germline V gene are DFQATT and SNEGSKA (reference sequence). V was shortened by 3 bases and J by 4 bases, with 21 bases between the two germline ends. CDR3 in amino acids: CSAREVVGSIIYGYTF. The covered CDR3 bases are TGCAGTGCTAGGGAGGTCGTGGGCAGTATTATCTATGGC.

With regard to this clone: The read terminates 3 residues ahead of where the CDR3 ends, so the germline J gene completes it. The rearrangement joins TRBV5-1 to TRBJ2-3; 8 bases are a match to TRBD2. Looked up from germline, CDR1 is SGHRS and CDR2 is YFSETQ. This CDR3 region has 16 residues. The sequenced CDR3 bases are TGCGCCAGCAGCTTGGGTAATCGGGGGGGCCAAGAGACG. This codes for CASSLGNRGGQET. The whole CDR3 protein is CASSLGNRGGQETQYF.

Regarding this clone: The read terminates 3 residues before the CDR3 end, so the remaining end is supplied by the germline J gene. The chain employs TRBV5-6 and TRBJ1-6; tentative D call: TRBD1 (5 bases). CDR1 and CDR2 (germline): SGHDT, YYEEEE. Trimming stripped 5 bases from V and 9 bases from J, with 15 bases between. CDR3 length equals 14 residues. Partial CDR3 DNA: TGTGCCAGCAGAACGGGGGACGTTGGTTCACCC. Encoded protein: CASRTGDVGSP. The whole CDR3 sequence reads CASRTGDVGSPLHF.

In the case of this clone: The read ends 3 residues shy of where the CDR3 ends; the end is completed using the germline J gene. The chain links TRBV19 to TRBJ2-3; TRBD1 aligns across 11 bases. The CDR3 totals 15 residues. Germline values: CDR1 LNHDA, CDR2 SQIVND (reference sequence). CDR3: CASSIAGGQGGTQYF. Incomplete CDR3 DNA: TGTGCCAGTAGTATAGCCGGGGGACAGGGGGGGACG. Drawing the rest from reference TRBV19 and TRBJ2-3, the complete variable domain is DGGITQSPKYLFRKEGQNVTLSCEQNLNHDAMYWYRQDPGQGLRLIYYSQIVNDFQKGDIAEGYSVSREKKESFPLTVTSAQKNPTAFYLCASSIAGGQGGTQYFGPGTRLTVL.

Worth noting for this clone: The sequence runs out 3 residues before the end of the CDR3; the remainder is reconstructed from the germline J gene. V is TRBV6-1 and J is TRBJ2-7; D ambiguous. Trimming removed 4 bases from V and 3 bases from J, with 7 bases in between. Germline-derived CDR1 and CDR2 are MNHNS and SASEGT. The CDR3 sequence is 12 residues long. CDR3 bases read: TGTGCCAGCAGTGCCTCCAGCTACGAG. Residues: CASSASSYE. The complete CDR3 sequence is CASSASSYEQYF.

Note on this clone: The read halts 3 residues ahead of the CDR3 end, with the missing end drawn from the germline J gene. The V call is TRBV6-8, the J call TRBJ2-1, with D possibly TRBD2 on 5 matching bases. The V gene's germline CDR1 is MNHGY and CDR2 SAAAGT. This CDR3 comprises 14 residues. V was trimmed by 6 bases and J by 6 bases, leaving 15 bases between them. CDR3 bases read: TGTGCCAGCAGACCCTGGCGGGCTCTCAATGAG. It specifies CASRPWRALNE. The full-length CDR3 reads as CASRPWRALNEQFF.

As concerns this clone: The observed sequence ends 3 residues before the CDR3 terminus, with the missing tail filled in from the germline J gene. The J gene is TRBJ2-1, the V gene TRBV15; a weak D match, TRBD2 (5 bases). The CDR3 loop spans 15 amino acids. CDR1 is LNHNV and CDR2 is YYDKDF in the germline V gene (reference sequence). Trimming took 7 bases from V and 5 from J, leaving 18 bases between them. The DNA read from the CDR3 is TGTGCCACCAACAACCCCCCAGTCGGGGACAATGAG. Encoded protein: CATNNPPVGDNE. The whole CDR3 sequence reads CATNNPPVGDNEQFF.

Comments on this clone: The read ends 3 residues early relative to the CDR3; the germline J gene fills the gap. J is TRBJ1-6 and V is TRBV6-1; tentative D call: TRBD1 (6 bases). The V gene lost 1 base and the J gene lost 10 bases, with 14 bases spanning the gap. CDR3 length equals 15 residues. Germline V lookup: CDR1 MNHNS, CDR2 SASEGT. CDR3: CASSEVGEDRSPLHF. Partial CDR3 DNA: TGTGCCAGCAGTGAAGTAGGGGAGGACAGATCACCC.

The CDR3 protein is CASTLYSGQHEKLFF. The part of the CDR3 DNA that was read is TGTGCCAGCACCCTCTATTCGGGACAGCATGAAAAA. V usage is TRBV19 and J usage is TRBJ1-4; TRBD1 aligns across 7 bases. With the read ending 3 residues before the CDR3 end, the germline J gene is used to fill in that end. The length of the CDR3 is 15 residues. J was trimmed by 6 bases and V by 9 bases; bases with no gene match: 13. Per the germline V gene, CDR1 is LNHDA and CDR2 is SQIVND (reference sequence).